This passage covers 19 T cell receptor beta chains from one sample sequenced in a study of cytomegalovirus exposure and HLA in healthy donors (TCRdb year 2017). Library preparation was by the immunoSEQ multiplex PCR assay. The multiplex PCR relied on a mix of 60 forward primers for TCR Vbeta segments and 13 reverse primers for TCR Jbeta segments. TCRdb retrieved this table from immuneACCESS and kept in-frame rearrangements only. Not all clones are present; in checked studies, unresolved V genes account for under half, and no reason is known for the remainder. The sample's table covers more than 95,000 clones. Jointly, the top ten make up less than 4% of the sample. The source material was PBMCs. All receptors come from a man aged 35-49 years in good health and CMV-seronegative.

The chain is built from TRBV7-2 and TRBJ1-5; D remains ambiguous. Germline CDR1 SGHTA, CDR2 FQGNSA. V lost 4 bases to trimming and J lost 7 bases, with 8 bases between them. The CDR3 sequence is 12 residues long. CDR3 sequence: CASSSGGQPQHF. In nucleotides, the CDR3 is TGTGCCAGCAGCTCGGGAGGGCAGCCCCAGCATTTT.

V is TRBV19 and J is TRBJ2-7, with 7 nucleotides matching TRBD1. The V gene's germline CDR1 is LNHDA and CDR2 SQIVND (reference sequence). This CDR3 spans 15 amino acids. Unmatched junction bases numbered 7, after V lost 5 bases and J lost 0 bases. CDR3 residues: CASSSQTGNSYEQYF. The DNA for the CDR3 is TGTGCCAGTAGTTCACAGACAGGGAACTCCTACGAGCAGTACTTC.

The rearrangement joins TRBV5-8 to TRBJ1-5; TRBD1 is a possible D gene (6 bases). This CDR3 has 15 residues. Germline lookup yields CDR1 SGHTS and CDR2 YDEGEE. The V gene lost 4 bases and the J gene lost 3 bases, with 14 bases spanning the gap. CDR3 nucleotides: TGTGCCAGCAGCGCAACAGGGTATGACAATCAGCCCCAGCATTTT. Translated, it gives CASSATGYDNQPQHF.

The V and J genes are TRBV19 and TRBJ1-5, with 8 positions matching TRBD1. CDR1 is LNHDA, CDR2 SQIVND, per germline (reference sequence). There are 14 residues in the CDR3. Unmatched junction bases numbered 6, after V lost 6 bases and J lost 5 bases. The CDR3 sequence is CASRWTGIDQPQHF. DNA for the CDR3: TGTGCCAGTAGGTGGACAGGGATAGATCAGCCCCAGCATTTT.

CDR3 loop: CASSFGLAGRTDTQYF. The CDR3 DNA reads TGTGCCAGCAGCTTCGGACTAGCGGGGCGCACAGATACGCAGTATTTT. The rearrangement joins TRBV7-6 to TRBJ2-3; TRBD2 aligns across 12 bases. The CDR3 runs to 16 residues. Unmatched junction bases numbered 2, after V lost 3 bases and J lost 1 base. Looked up from germline, CDR1 is SGHVS and CDR2 is FNYEAQ.

The chain recombines TRBV5-1 with TRBJ1-2, with D unresolved. Germline CDR1 reads SGHRS; CDR2 reads YFSETQ. Trimming removed 4 bases from V and 4 bases from J, with 14 bases in between. This CDR3 is built from 14 residues. CDR3 residues: CASSPTEGAYGYTF. The CDR3 DNA sequence: TGCGCCAGCAGCCCGACCGAAGGAGCCTATGGCTACACCTTC.

This chain connects TRBV5-6 to TRBJ2-7; D call uncertain. The CDR3 runs to 12 residues. The V end was cut by 2 bases, the J end by 7 bases, with 10 bases between. From germline, CDR1 is SGHDT and CDR2 YYEEEE. In DNA, the CDR3 is TGTGCCAGCAGCTTCCTAACGAAAGAGCAGTACTTC. This gives the protein CASSFLTKEQYF.

The gene calls are TRBV7-9 and TRBJ1-1; 8 nucleotides line up with TRBD1. The V gene's germline CDR1 is SEHNR and CDR2 FQNEAQ (reference sequence). The CDR3 length is 13 residues. With V trimmed by 1 base and J by 7 bases, 2 bases remained unmatched. CDR3 nucleotide sequence: TGTGCCAGCAGCTTAGTGACAGGGGTTGAAGCTTTCTTT. Translating it yields CASSLVTGVEAFF.

The V call is TRBV7-8, the J call TRBJ2-7; TRBD2 matches 10 bases. Germline trimming cut 5 bases from V and 3 bases from J; bases unmatched to any gene: 7. Germline-derived CDR1 and CDR2 are SGHVS and FQNEAQ. The CDR3 has 15 amino acids. CDR3 region: CASSATSGEFYEQYF. CDR3 bases: TGTGCCAGCAGCGCAACTAGCGGGGAATTCTACGAGCAGTACTTC.

V usage is TRBV19 and J usage is TRBJ2-3, with 9 bases aligning to TRBD1. Germline CDR1 and CDR2: LNHDA and SQIVND (reference sequence). With V trimmed by 1 base and J by 3 bases, 5 bases remained unmatched. CDR3 length: 16 residues. CDR3 in amino acids: CASSIVSGTGTDTQYF. DNA for the CDR3: TGTGCCAGTAGTATAGTCTCCGGGACAGGGACAGATACGCAGTATTTT.

The CDR3 nucleotides are TGTGCCAGCAGCTTAGACGGGACAGGGGGCCAAGAGACCCAGTACTTC. This encodes CASSLDGTGGQETQYF. J is TRBJ2-5 and V is TRBV5-5, with 11 bases fitting TRBD1. This CDR3 has 16 residues. CDR1 and CDR2 (germline): SGHKS, YYEKEE (reference sequence). J lost 1 base, V lost 2 bases, and 4 bases had no gene match.

The chain uses TRBV9 and TRBJ2-1; TRBD2 matches at 7 bases. Losses at the gene ends were 6 bases for V and 6 bases for J; bases not matched to a gene: 18. The CDR3 contains 17 residues. Germline loops: CDR1 SGDLS, CDR2 YYNGEE. The CDR3 loop reads CASTLGGNPQSINEQFF. DNA of the CDR3: TGTGCCAGCACCCTGGGGGGGAACCCTCAGAGTATCAATGAGCAGTTCTTC.

CDR3 coding DNA: TGCGCCAGCAGCTTGGATGTTCCTTTGGATACGCAGTATTTT. Its translation: CASSLDVPLDTQYF. The chain links TRBV5-1 to TRBJ2-3; D gene ambiguous. CDR1 and CDR2 (germline): SGHRS, YFSETQ. V lost 0 bases and J 6 bases, leaving 11 bases between the germline ends. This CDR3 contains 14 residues.

CDR3 region: CASSLNRGSSGANVLTF. For the CDR3, the DNA is TGCGCCAGCAGCTTAAACAGGGGGAGCTCTGGGGCCAACGTCCTGACTTTC. The gene calls are TRBV5-1 and TRBJ2-6; 8 bases align to TRBD1. The CDR3 loop spans 17 amino acids. Germline V lookup: CDR1 SGHRS, CDR2 YFSETQ. V was pared by 2 bases and J by 0 bases, with 4 bases of the junction left unmatched.

V usage is TRBV2 and J usage is TRBJ2-7, with 8 bases identical to TRBD2. The germline V gene encodes CDR1 SNHLY and CDR2 FYNNEI. The junction had 3 bases not matched to a gene; V was cut back by 4 bases and J by 4 bases. The CDR3 is 13 residues long. CDR3 sequence: CASSARLAYEQYF. As DNA, the CDR3 is TGTGCCAGCAGTGCCAGACTAGCGTACGAGCAGTACTTC.

V is TRBV5-6 and J is TRBJ1-1; no clear D. The ends were cut back, 4 bases at V and 6 bases at J, with 13 bases in the middle. Germline CDR1 SGHDT, CDR2 YYEEEE. This CDR3 is 13 amino acids long. The CDR3 coding sequence is TGTGCCAGCAGCACCGACTCAAAACCTGAAGCTTTCTTT. Amino acids: CASSTDSKPEAFF.

The rearrangement uses TRBV7-9 and TRBJ2-7, with D perhaps matching TRBD1 (5 bases). The CDR3 extends over 15 amino acids. Between the trimmed V and J ends, which lost 8 bases and 0 bases, there was a span of 17 bases. Germline CDR1 SEHNR, CDR2 FQNEAQ (reference sequence). CDR3 residues: CASRPLDSISYEQYF. In DNA form, the CDR3 reads TGTGCCAGCCGTCCCCTAGACAGCATCTCCTACGAGCAGTACTTC.

CDR3 in amino acids: CASSLFYGGNTEAFF. CDR3 sequence (DNA): TGTGCCAGCAGTTTATTTTACGGGGGGAACACTGAAGCTTTCTTT. The rearrangement links TRBV27 to TRBJ1-1, with D perhaps TRBD1 (5 bases). Germline V gives CDR1 MNHEY, CDR2 SMNVEV (reference sequence). V shed 1 base and J shed 1 base, with 10 bases lying between them. CDR3 length: 15 residues.

This chain links TRBV10-2 with TRBJ2-5; D is undetermined. There are 14 residues in the CDR3. Germline V gene data show CDR1 as WSHSY and CDR2 as SAAADI. With 4 bases removed from V and 5 bases from J, the gap between germline ends came to 14 bases. CDR3: CASSGAIRSETQYF. The CDR3 DNA reads as TGCGCCAGCAGTGGGGCGATACGCTCGGAGACCCAGTACTTC.